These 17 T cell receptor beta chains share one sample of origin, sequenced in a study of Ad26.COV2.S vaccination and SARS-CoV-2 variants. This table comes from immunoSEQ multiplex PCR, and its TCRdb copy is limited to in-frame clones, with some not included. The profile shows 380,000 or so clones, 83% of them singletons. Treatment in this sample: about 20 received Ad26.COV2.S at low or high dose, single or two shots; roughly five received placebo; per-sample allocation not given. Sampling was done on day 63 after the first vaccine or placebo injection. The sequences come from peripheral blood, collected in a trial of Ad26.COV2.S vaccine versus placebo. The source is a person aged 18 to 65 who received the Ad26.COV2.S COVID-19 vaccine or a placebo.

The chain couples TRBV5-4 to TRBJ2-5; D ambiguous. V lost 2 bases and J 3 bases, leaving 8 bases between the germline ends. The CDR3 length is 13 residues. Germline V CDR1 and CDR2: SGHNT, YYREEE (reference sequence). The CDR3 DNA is TGTGCCAGCAGCTTAAACAGAAAAGAGACCCAGTACTTC. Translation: CASSLNRKETQYF.

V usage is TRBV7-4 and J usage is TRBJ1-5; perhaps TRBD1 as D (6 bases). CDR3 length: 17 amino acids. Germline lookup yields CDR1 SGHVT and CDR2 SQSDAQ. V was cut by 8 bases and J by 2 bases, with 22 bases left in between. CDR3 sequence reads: CASPYSGGGACNQPQHF. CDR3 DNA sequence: TGTGCCAGCCCCTACTCCGGAGGGGGGGCCTGCAATCAGCCCCAGCATTTT.

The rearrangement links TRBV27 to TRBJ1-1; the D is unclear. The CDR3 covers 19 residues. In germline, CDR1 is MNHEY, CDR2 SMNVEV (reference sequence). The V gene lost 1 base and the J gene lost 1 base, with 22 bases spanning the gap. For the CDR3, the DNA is TGTGCCAGCAGTTTATTCTCTTTAATGGTTGGATCGGAGAACACTGAAGCTTTCTTT. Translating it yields CASSLFSLMVGSENTEAFF.

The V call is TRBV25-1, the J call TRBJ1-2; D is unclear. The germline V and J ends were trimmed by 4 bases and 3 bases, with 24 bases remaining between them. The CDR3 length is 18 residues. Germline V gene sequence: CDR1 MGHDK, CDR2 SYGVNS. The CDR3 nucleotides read TGTGCCAGCAGTGCACCTCCGGAGGCAGACGGGATGGACTATGGCTACACCTTC. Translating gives CASSAPPEADGMDYGYTF.

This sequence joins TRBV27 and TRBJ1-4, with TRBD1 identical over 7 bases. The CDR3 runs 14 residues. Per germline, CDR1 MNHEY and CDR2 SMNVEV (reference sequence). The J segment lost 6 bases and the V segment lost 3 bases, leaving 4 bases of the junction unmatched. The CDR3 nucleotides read TGTGCCAGCAGTTTTGGTGACAGGGATGAAAAACTGTTTTTT. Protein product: CASSFGDRDEKLFF.

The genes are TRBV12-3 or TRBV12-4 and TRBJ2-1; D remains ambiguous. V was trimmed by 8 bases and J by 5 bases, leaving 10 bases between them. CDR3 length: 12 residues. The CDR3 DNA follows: TGTGCCAGCGGTGCAGCCGACAATGAGCAGTTCTTC. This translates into CASGAADNEQFF.

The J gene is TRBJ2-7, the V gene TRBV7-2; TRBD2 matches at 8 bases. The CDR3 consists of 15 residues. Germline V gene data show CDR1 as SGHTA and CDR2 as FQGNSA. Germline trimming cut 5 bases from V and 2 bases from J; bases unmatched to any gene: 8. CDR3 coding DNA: TGTGCCAGCAGCCTACGGGGGGGGTTCGCCTACGAGCAGTACTTC. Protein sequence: CASSLRGGFAYEQYF.

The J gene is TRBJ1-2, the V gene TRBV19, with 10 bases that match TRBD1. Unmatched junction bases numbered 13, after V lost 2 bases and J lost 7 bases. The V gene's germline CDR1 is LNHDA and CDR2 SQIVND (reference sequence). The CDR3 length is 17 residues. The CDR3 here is CASSIRWPSTGGGGYTF. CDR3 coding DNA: TGTGCCAGTAGTATAAGGTGGCCCTCGACAGGGGGCGGTGGCTACACCTTC.

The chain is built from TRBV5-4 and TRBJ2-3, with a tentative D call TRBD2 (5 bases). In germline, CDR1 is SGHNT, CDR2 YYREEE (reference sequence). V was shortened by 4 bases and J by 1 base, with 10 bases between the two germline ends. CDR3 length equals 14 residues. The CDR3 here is CASSPSGGTDTQYF. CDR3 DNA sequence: TGTGCCAGCAGCCCATCCGGGGGCACAGATACGCAGTATTTT.

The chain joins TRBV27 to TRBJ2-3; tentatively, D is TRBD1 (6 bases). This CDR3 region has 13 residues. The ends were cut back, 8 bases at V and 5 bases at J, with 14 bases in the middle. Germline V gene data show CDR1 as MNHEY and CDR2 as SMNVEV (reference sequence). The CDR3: CASGYRVIDTQYF. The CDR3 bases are TGTGCCAGCGGGTACAGGGTCATAGATACGCAGTATTTT.

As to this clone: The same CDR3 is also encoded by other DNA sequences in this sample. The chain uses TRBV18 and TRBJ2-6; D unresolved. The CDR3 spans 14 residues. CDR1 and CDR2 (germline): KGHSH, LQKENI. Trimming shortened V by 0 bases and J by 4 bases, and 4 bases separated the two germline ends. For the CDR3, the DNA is TGTGCCAGCTCACCACCCTCAGGGGCCAACGTCCTGACTTTC. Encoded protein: CASSPPSGANVLTF.

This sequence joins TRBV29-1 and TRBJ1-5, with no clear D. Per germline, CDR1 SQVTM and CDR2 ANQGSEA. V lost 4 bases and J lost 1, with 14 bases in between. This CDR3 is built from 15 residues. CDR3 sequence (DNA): TGCAGCGTTGGAGGCTTACGGGGAAGCAATCAGCCCCAGCATTTT. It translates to CSVGGLRGSNQPQHF.

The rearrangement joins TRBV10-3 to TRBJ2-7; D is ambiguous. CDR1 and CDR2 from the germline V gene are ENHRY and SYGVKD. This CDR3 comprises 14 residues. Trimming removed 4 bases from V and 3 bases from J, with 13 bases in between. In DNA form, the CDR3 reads TGTGCCATCAGTGGCGGCAGTTTTAGCTACGAGCAGTACTTC. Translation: CAISGGSFSYEQYF.

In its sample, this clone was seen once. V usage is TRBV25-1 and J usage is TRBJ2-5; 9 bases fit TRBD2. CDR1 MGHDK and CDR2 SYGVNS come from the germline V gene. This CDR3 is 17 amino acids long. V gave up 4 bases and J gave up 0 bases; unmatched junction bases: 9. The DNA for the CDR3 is TGTGCCAGCAGTGCTTGGGTAGCGGGAGAACACCAAGAGACCCAGTACTTC. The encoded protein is CASSAWVAGEHQETQYF.

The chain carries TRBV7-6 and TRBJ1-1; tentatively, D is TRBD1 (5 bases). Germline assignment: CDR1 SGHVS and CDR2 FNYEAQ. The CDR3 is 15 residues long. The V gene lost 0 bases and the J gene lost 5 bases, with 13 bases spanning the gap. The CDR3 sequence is CASSLAKGVTTEAFF. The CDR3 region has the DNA TGTGCCAGCAGCTTAGCTAAAGGGGTCACAACTGAAGCTTTCTTT.

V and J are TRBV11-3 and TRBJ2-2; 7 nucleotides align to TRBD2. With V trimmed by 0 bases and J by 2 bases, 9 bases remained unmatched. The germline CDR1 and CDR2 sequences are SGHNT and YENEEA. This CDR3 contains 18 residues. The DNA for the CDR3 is TGTGCCAGCAGCTTAGACAATCGAGCGGGGATAAACACCGGGGAGCTGTTTTTT. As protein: CASSLDNRAGINTGELFF. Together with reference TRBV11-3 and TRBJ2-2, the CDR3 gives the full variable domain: EAGVVQSPRYKIIEKKQPVAFWCNPISGHNTLYWYLQNLGQGPELLIRYENEEAVDDSQLPKDRFSAERLKGVDSTLKIQPAELGDSAVYLCASSLDNRAGINTGELFFGEGSRLTVL.

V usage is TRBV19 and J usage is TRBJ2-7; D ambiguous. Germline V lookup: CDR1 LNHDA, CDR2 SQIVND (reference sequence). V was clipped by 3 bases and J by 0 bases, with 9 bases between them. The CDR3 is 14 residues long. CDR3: CASSMAGTSYEQYF. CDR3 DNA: TGTGCCAGTAGTATGGCCGGTACCTCCTACGAGCAGTACTTC. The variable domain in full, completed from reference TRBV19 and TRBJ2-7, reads DGGITQSPKYLFRKEGQNVTLSCEQNLNHDAMYWYRQDPGQGLRLIYYSQIVNDFQKGDIAEGYSVSREKKESFPLTVTSAQKNPTAFYLCASSMAGTSYEQYFGPGTRLTVT.